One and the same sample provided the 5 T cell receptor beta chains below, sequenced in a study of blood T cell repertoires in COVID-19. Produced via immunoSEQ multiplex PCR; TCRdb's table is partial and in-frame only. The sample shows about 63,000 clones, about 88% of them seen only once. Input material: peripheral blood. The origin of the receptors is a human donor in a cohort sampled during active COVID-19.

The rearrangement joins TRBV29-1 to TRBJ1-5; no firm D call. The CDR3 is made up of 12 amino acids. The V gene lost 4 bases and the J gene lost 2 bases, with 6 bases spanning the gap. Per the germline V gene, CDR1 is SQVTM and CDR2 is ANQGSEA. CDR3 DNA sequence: TGCAGCGTTGGCGGCGGCAATCAGCCCCAGCATTTT. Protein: CSVGGGNQPQHF.

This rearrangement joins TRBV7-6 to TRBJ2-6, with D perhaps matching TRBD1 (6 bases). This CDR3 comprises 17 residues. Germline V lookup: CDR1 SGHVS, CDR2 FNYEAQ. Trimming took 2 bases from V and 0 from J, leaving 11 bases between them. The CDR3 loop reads CASSLRQGNSGANVLTF. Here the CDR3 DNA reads TGTGCCAGCAGCTTAAGGCAGGGGAACTCTGGGGCCAACGTCCTGACTTTC.

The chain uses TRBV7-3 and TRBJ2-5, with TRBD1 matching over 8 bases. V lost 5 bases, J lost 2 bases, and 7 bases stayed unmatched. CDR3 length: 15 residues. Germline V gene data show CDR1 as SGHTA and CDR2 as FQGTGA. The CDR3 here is CASSRQGLDQETQYF. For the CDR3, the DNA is TGTGCCAGCAGCCGACAGGGGCTTGATCAAGAGACCCAGTACTTC.

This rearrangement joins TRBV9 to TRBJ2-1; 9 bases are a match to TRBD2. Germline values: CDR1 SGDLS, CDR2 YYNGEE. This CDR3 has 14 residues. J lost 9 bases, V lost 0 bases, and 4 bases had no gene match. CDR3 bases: TGTGCCAGCAGCGTAGGCGGGAGGGCCGGTGAGCAGTTCTTC. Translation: CASSVGGRAGEQFF. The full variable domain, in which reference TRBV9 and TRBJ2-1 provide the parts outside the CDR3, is DSGVTQTPKHLITATGQRVTLRCSPRSGDLSVYWYQQSLDQGLQFLIQYYNGEERAKGNILERFSAQQFPDLHSELNLSSLELGDSALYFCASSVGGRAGEQFFGPGTRLTVL.

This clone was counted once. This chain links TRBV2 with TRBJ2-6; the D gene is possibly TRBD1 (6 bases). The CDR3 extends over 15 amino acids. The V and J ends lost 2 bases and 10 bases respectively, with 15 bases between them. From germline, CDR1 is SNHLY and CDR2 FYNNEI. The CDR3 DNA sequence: TGTGCCAGCAGTGAACCCGGGACAAGGGTAAACGTCCTGACTTTC. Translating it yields CASSEPGTRVNVLTF.